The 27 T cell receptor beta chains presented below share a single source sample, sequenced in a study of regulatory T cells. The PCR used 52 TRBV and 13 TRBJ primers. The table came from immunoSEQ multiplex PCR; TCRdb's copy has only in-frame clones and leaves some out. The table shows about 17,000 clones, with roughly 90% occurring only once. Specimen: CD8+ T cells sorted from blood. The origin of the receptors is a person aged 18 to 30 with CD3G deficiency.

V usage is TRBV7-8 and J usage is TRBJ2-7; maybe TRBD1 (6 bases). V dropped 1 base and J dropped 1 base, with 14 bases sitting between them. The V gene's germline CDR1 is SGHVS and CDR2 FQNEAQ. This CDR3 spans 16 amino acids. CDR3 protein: CASSLVTGYGSYEQYF. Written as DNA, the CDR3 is TGTGCCAGCAGCTTAGTTACAGGGTATGGGTCCTACGAGCAGTACTTC.

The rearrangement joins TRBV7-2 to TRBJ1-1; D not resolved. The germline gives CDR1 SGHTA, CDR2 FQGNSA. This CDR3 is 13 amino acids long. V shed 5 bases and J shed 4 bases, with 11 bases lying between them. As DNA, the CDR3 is TGTGCCAGCAGCCCCCCGGCAGGCACTGAAGCTTTCTTT. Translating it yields CASSPPAGTEAFF. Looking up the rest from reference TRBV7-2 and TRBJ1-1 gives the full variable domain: GAGVSQSPSNKVTEKGKDVELRCDPISGHTALYWYRQSLGQGLEFLIYFQGNSAPDKSGLPSDRFSAERTGGSVSTLTIQRTQQEDSAVYLCASSPPAGTEAFFGQGTRLTVV.

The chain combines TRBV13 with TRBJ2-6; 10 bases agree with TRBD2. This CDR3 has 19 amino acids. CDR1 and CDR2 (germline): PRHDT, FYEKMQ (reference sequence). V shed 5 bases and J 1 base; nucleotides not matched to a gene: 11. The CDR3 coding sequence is TGTGCCAGCAGCCCTAGAGGACTAGCGGACCCGTCTGGGGCCAACGTCCTGACTTTC. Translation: CASSPRGLADPSGANVLTF.

CDR3 loop: CASSQDYPGTGDSGELFF. CDR3 bases: TGCGCCAGCAGCCAAGATTACCCTGGGACAGGGGACTCCGGGGAGCTGTTTTTT. The J gene is TRBJ2-2, the V gene TRBV4-3; 10 nucleotides align to TRBD1. The germline V gene encodes CDR1 LGHNA and CDR2 YSLEER. V was pared by 0 bases and J by 6 bases, with 10 bases of the junction left unmatched. The CDR3 length is 18 residues.

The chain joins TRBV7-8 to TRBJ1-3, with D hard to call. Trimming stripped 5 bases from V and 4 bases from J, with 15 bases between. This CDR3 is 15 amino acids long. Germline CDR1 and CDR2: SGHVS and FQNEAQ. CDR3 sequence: CASSHRGSKGNTIYF. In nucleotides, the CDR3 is TGTGCCAGCAGCCACCGGGGATCGAAGGGAAACACCATATATTTT. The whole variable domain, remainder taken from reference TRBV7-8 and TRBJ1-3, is GAGVSQSPRYKVAKRGQDVALRCDPISGHVSLFWYQQALGQGPEFLTYFQNEAQLDKSGLPSDRFFAERPEGSVSTLKIQRTQQEDSAVYLCASSHRGSKGNTIYFGEGSWLTVV.

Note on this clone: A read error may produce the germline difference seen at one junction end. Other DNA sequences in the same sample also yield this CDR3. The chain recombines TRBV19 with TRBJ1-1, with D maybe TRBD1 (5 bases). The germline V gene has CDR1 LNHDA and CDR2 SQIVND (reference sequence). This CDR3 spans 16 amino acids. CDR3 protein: CASSIGGGGGNSEAFF. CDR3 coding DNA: TGTGCCAGTAGTATTGGTGGCGGGGGAGGGAACTCTGAAGCTTTCTTT. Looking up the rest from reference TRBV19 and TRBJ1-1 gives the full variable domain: DGGITQSPKYLFRKEGQNVTLSCEQNLNHDAMYWYRQDPGQGLRLIYYSQIVNDFQKGDIAEGYSVSREKKESFPLTVTSAQKNPTAFYLCASSIGGGGGNSEAFFGQGTRLTVV.

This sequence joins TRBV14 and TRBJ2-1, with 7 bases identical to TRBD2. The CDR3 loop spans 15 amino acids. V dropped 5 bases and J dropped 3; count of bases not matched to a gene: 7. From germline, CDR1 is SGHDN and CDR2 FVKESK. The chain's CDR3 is CASSLSSGGYNEQFF. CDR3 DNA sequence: TGTGCCAGCAGCTTGTCGTCGGGGGGCTACAATGAGCAGTTCTTC. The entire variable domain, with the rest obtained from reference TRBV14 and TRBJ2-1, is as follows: EAGVTQFPSHSVIEKGQTVTLRCDPISGHDNLYWYRRVMGKEIKFLLHFVKESKQDESGMPNNRFLAERTGGTYSTLKVQPAELEDSGVYFCASSLSSGGYNEQFFGPGTRLTVL.

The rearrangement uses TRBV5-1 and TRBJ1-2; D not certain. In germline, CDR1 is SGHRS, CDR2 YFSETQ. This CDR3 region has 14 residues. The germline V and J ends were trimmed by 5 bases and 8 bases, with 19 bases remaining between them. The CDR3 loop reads CASSPAGSPGGYTF. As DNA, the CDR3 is TGCGCCAGCAGTCCGGCGGGCTCACCGGGGGGCTACACCTTC.

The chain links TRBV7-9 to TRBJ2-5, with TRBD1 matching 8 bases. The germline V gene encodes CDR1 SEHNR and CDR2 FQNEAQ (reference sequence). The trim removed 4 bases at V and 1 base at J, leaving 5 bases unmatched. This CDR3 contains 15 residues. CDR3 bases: TGTGCCAGCAGCTCCGGGACAGGACCCCAAGAGACCCAGTACTTC. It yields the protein CASSSGTGPQETQYF.

This CDR3 reads CASRSGSNYGYTF. In nucleotides, the CDR3 is TGTGCCAGCAGGTCCGGGTCCAACTATGGCTACACCTTC. The chain couples TRBV7-9 to TRBJ1-2; D is unclear. CDR1 and CDR2 from the germline V gene are SEHNR and FQNEAQ (reference sequence). With 6 bases removed from V and 2 bases from J, the gap between germline ends came to 10 bases. The CDR3 length is 13 residues.

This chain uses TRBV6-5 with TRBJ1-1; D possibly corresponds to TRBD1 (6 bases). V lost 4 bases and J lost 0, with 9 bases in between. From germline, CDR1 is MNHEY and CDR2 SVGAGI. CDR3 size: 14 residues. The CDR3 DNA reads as TGTGCCAGCAGTTCCGACAGGATGAACACTGAAGCTTTCTTT. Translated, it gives CASSSDRMNTEAFF.

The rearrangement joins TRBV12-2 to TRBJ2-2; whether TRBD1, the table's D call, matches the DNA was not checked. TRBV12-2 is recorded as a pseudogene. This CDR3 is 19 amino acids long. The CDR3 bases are TGTGCAAGTCGCTCATACACGAAGACAGGGGGCATTTACACCGGGGAGCTGTTTTTT. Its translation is CASRSYTKTGGIYTGELFF.

CDR3 protein: CASSPNLSSDTQYF. Written as DNA, the CDR3 is TGTGCCAGCAGCCCGAACCTATCCTCAGATACGCAGTATTTT. This rearrangement joins TRBV7-9 to TRBJ2-3; D not resolved. V lost 5 bases and J 4 bases, leaving 13 bases between the germline ends. Looked up from germline, CDR1 is SEHNR and CDR2 is FQNEAQ (reference sequence). This CDR3 is built from 14 residues.

CDR3 nucleotide sequence: TGTGCCAGCAGTTTATCTAGCGGGGGCTACAATGAGCAGTTCTTC. Amino acids: CASSLSSGGYNEQFF. V usage is TRBV27 and J usage is TRBJ2-1; 9 bases agree with TRBD2. The CDR3 sequence is 15 residues long. Germline V gene data show CDR1 as MNHEY and CDR2 as SMNVEV (reference sequence). V lost 0 bases to trimming and J lost 3 bases; unmatched junction nucleotides: 0.

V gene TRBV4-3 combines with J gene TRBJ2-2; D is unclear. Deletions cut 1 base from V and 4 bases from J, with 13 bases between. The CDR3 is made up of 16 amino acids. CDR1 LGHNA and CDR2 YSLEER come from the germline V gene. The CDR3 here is CASSQVATEPTGELFF. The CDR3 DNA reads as TGCGCCAGCAGCCAAGTAGCAACGGAGCCCACCGGGGAGCTGTTTTTT.

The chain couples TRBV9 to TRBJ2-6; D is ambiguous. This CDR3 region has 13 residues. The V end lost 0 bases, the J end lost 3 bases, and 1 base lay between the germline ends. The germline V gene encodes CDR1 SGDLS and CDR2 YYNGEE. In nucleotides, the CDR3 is TGTGCCAGCAGCGTAGGTGGGGCCAACGTCCTGACTTTC. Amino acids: CASSVGGANVLTF.

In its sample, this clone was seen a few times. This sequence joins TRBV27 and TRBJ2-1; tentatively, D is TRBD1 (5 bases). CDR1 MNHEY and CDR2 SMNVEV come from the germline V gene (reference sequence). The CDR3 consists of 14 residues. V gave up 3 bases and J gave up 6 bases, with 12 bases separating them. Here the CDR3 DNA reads TGTGCCAGCAGTTTGACCACAACAGGCAATGAGCAGTTCTTC. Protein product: CASSLTTTGNEQFF.

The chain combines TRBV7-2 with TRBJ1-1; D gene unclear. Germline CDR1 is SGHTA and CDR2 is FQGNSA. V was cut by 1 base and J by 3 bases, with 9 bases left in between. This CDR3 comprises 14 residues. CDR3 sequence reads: CASSLDSLDTEAFF. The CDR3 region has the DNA TGTGCCAGCAGCTTAGATTCCCTGGACACTGAAGCTTTCTTT.

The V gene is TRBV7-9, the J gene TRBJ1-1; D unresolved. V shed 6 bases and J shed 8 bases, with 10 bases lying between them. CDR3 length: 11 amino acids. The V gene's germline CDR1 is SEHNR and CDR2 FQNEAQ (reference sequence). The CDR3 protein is CASRYTEEAFF. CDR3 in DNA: TGTGCCAGCAGATACACAGAGGAAGCTTTCTTT.

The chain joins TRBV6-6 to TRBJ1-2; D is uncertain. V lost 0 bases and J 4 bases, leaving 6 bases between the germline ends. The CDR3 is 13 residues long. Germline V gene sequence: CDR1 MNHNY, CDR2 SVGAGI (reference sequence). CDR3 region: CASSYSRAYGYTF. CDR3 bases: TGTGCCAGCAGTTACTCCCGGGCCTATGGCTACACCTTC.

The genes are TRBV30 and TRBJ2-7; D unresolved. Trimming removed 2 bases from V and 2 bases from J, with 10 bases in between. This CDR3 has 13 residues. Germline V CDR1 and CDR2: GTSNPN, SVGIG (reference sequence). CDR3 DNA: TGTGCCTGGAGTAACGTCAGCGCCTACGAGCAGTACTTC. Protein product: CAWSNVSAYEQYF.

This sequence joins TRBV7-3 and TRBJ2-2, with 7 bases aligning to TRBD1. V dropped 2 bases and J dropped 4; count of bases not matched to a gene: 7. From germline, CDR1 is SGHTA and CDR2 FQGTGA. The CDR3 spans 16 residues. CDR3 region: CASSLFRGQSTGELFF. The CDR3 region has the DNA TGTGCCAGCAGCTTATTTAGGGGGCAGAGCACCGGGGAGCTGTTTTTT.

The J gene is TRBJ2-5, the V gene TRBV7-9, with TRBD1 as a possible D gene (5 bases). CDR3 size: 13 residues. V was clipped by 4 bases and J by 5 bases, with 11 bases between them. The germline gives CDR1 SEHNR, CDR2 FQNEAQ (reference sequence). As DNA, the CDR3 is TGTGCCAGCAGCTCGTGGCCAGGGGAGACCCAGTACTTC. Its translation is CASSSWPGETQYF.

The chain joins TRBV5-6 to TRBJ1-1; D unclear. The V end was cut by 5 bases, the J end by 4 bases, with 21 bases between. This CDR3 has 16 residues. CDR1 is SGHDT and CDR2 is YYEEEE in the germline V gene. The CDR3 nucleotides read TGTGCCAGCAGTTCCACATCATTGGCCGAGGGCACTGAAGCTTTCTTT. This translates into CASSSTSLAEGTEAFF.

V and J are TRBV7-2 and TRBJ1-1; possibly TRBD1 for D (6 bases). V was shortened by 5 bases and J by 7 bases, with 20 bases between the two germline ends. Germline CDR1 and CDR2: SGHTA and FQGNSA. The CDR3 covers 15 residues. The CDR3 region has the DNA TGTGCCAGCAGCCCAAGCGCGGGGGGCGCTCTTGAAGCTTTCTTT. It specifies CASSPSAGGALEAFF.

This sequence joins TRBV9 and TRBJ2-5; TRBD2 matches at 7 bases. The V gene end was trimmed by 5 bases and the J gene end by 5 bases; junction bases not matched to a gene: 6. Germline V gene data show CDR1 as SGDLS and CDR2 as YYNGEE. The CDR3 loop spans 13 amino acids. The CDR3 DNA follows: TGTGCCAGCAGTCAAAGCGGGGTTGAGACCCAGTACTTC. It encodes CASSQSGVETQYF.

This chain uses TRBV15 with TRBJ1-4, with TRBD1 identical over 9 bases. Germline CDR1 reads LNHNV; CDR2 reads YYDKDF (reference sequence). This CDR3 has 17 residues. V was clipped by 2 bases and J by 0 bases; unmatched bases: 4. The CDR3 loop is CATSRPGQGPTNEKLFF. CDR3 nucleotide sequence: TGTGCCACCAGCAGACCGGGACAGGGTCCAACTAATGAAAAACTGTTTTTT.